The rows below give T cell receptor beta chains drawn from one sample of a study of T cells in Graves' hyperthyroidism and ophthalmopathy. In TCRdb, the multiplex PCR reads were re-called with MiXCR into one record per CDR3 protein. The sample yields about 480,000 distinct CDR3 sequences, 14% seen once. The source material was blood. Receptors were obtained from a woman under 30 with Graves' hyperthyroidism. CDR3s include the opening cysteine and the closing phenylalanine or tryptophan. D genes are given only for firm matches. Clone size is shown for a subset of rows, as once, few, many or a class of expanded clone.

clone_size: many; v_call: TRBV7-2; d_call: .; j_call: TRBJ2-1; cdr3_aa: CASSLARPGQFHNEQFF; cdr3_nt: TGTGCCAGCAGCTTAGCGCGCCCCGGACAGTTTCACAATGAGCAGTTCTTC
clone_size: many; v_call: TRBV12-3/TRBV12-4; d_call: .; j_call: TRBJ1-2; cdr3_aa: CASSFGADNYGYTF; cdr3_nt: TGTGCCAGCAGTTTTGGGGCAGACAACTATGGCTACACCTTC
clone_size: many; v_call: TRBV3-1; d_call: .; j_call: TRBJ1-4; cdr3_aa: CASSQDRDEKLFF; cdr3_nt: TGTGCCAGCAGCCAAGACAGGGATGAAAAACTGTTTTTT
clone_size: few; v_call: TRBV4-1; d_call: .; j_call: TRBJ1-1; cdr3_aa: CASSLHGGVGAFF; cdr3_nt: TGCGCCAGCAGCCTACACGGGGGCGTAGGGGCTTTCTTT
clone_size: many; v_call: TRBV6-1; d_call: .; j_call: TRBJ2-7; cdr3_aa: CASSAEATYEQYF; cdr3_nt: TGTGCCAGCAGTGCAGAGGCTACCTACGAGCAGTACTTC
clone_size: few; v_call: TRBV27; d_call: .; j_call: TRBJ1-6; cdr3_aa: CASSLLGYSPLHF; cdr3_nt: TGTGCCAGCAGTTTACTGGGCTATTCACCCCTCCACTTT
clone_size: many; v_call: TRBV24-1; d_call: TRBD1; j_call: TRBJ2-3; cdr3_aa: CATSDPSTGSADTQYF; cdr3_nt: TGTGCCACCAGTGATCCATCGACAGGGTCGGCAGATACGCAGTATTTT
clone_size: .; v_call: TRBV28; d_call: TRBD2; j_call: TRBJ2-2; cdr3_aa: CASSSPGLAGSTGELFF; cdr3_nt: TGTGCCAGCAGTTCTCCCGGACTAGCGGGTTCAACCGGGGAGCTGTTTTTT
clone_size: .; v_call: TRBV14; d_call: .; j_call: TRBJ2-1; cdr3_aa: CASSLLAPYNEQFF; cdr3_nt: TGTGCCAGCAGCCTCCTAGCGCCCTACAATGAGCAGTTCTTC
clone_size: many; v_call: TRBV5-1; d_call: .; j_call: TRBJ2-2; cdr3_aa: CASSLGTLNTGELFF; cdr3_nt: TGCGCCAGCAGCTTGGGGACATTAAACACCGGGGAGCTGTTTTTT
clone_size: many; v_call: TRBV3-1; d_call: .; j_call: TRBJ2-1; cdr3_aa: CASSGDGYYSNEQFF; cdr3_nt: TGTGCCAGCAGCGGGGACGGATACTACAGCAATGAGCAGTTCTTC
clone_size: many; v_call: TRBV2; d_call: TRBD1; j_call: TRBJ2-1; cdr3_aa: CASARDSHNEQFF; cdr3_nt: TGTGCCAGCGCTCGGGACAGCCACAATGAGCAGTTCTTC
clone_size: many; v_call: TRBV27; d_call: .; j_call: TRBJ2-2; cdr3_aa: CASSFSVYTGELFF; cdr3_nt: TGTGCCAGCAGTTTCTCGGTTTACACCGGGGAGCTGTTTTTT
clone_size: few; v_call: TRBV5-1; d_call: .; j_call: TRBJ2-1; cdr3_aa: CASSPDARRNEQFF; cdr3_nt: TGCGCCAGCAGCCCGGACGCCCGGCGCAATGAGCAGTTCTTC
clone_size: many; v_call: TRBV6-1; d_call: TRBD1; j_call: TRBJ1-6; cdr3_aa: CASSTDRVESPLHF; cdr3_nt: TGTGCCAGCAGTACAGACAGGGTGGAGTCACCCCTCCACTTT
clone_size: .; v_call: TRBV5-4; d_call: TRBD1; j_call: TRBJ1-1; cdr3_aa: CATRGRMNTEAFF; cdr3_nt: TGTGCCACCAGGGGGCGCATGAACACTGAAGCTTTCTTT
clone_size: many; v_call: TRBV7-9; d_call: .; j_call: TRBJ1-1; cdr3_aa: CASSRLGRNTEAFF; cdr3_nt: TGTGCCAGCAGCCGCTTGGGAAGGAACACTGAAGCTTTCTTT
clone_size: many; v_call: TRBV14; d_call: TRBD2; j_call: TRBJ2-3; cdr3_aa: CASSQDLSTSGNADTQYF; cdr3_nt: TGTGCCAGCAGCCAGGATCTTTCGACTAGCGGGAACGCAGATACGCAGTATTTT
clone_size: many; v_call: TRBV6-1; d_call: .; j_call: TRBJ1-1; cdr3_aa: CASTHQPRTDTIGAFF; cdr3_nt: TGTGCCAGCACCCACCAACCCCGGACCGACACGATTGGAGCTTTCTTT
clone_size: many; v_call: TRBV6-5; d_call: .; j_call: TRBJ1-1; cdr3_aa: CASSYTGGTEAFF; cdr3_nt: TGTGCCAGCAGTTACACCGGGGGCACTGAAGCTTTCTTT
clone_size: few; v_call: TRBV15; d_call: TRBD2; j_call: TRBJ2-1; cdr3_aa: CATSRTSGRVNEQFF; cdr3_nt: TGTGCCACCAGCAGGACTAGCGGGAGGGTCAATGAGCAGTTCTTC
clone_size: many; v_call: TRBV3-1; d_call: .; j_call: TRBJ2-1; cdr3_aa: CASSQDSTGLAANNEQFF; cdr3_nt: TGTGCCAGCAGCCAAGATAGTACCGGATTAGCGGCTAATAATGAGCAGTTCTTC
clone_size: many; v_call: TRBV20-1; d_call: .; j_call: TRBJ1-5; cdr3_aa: CSAFSREGNSNQPQHF; cdr3_nt: TGCAGTGCCTTCTCTCGGGAGGGTAATAGCAATCAGCCCCAGCATTTT
clone_size: many; v_call: TRBV5-1; d_call: TRBD1; j_call: TRBJ2-1; cdr3_aa: CASNNPGTGLNEQFF; cdr3_nt: TGCGCCAGCAATAACCCCGGGACAGGGCTCAATGAGCAGTTCTTC
clone_size: many; v_call: TRBV14; d_call: TRBD2; j_call: TRBJ2-2; cdr3_aa: CASSPRLADTGELFF; cdr3_nt: TGTGCCAGCAGCCCCAGACTAGCGGACACCGGGGAGCTGTTTTTT
clone_size: many; v_call: TRBV5-6; d_call: .; j_call: TRBJ2-2; cdr3_aa: CASSSVQRTGELFF; cdr3_nt: TGTGCCAGCAGCTCGGTACAGCGGACCGGGGAGCTGTTTTTT
clone_size: many; v_call: TRBV10-3; d_call: .; j_call: TRBJ1-1; cdr3_aa: CAISDEQYKAFF; cdr3_nt: TGTGCCATCAGTGATGAGCAGTATAAAGCTTTCTTT
clone_size: many; v_call: TRBV11-3; d_call: .; j_call: TRBJ2-1; cdr3_aa: CASGVSPKSEQFF; cdr3_nt: TGTGCCAGCGGCGTCTCGCCGAAGAGTGAGCAGTTCTTC
clone_size: .; v_call: TRBV5-5; d_call: .; j_call: TRBJ1-1; cdr3_aa: CASSLTPSANTEAFF; cdr3_nt: TGTGCCAGCAGCTTGACACCATCCGCAAACACTGAAGCTTTCTTT
clone_size: many; v_call: TRBV12-3/TRBV12-4; d_call: .; j_call: TRBJ1-3; cdr3_aa: CASSQDSGSGNTIYF; cdr3_nt: TGTGCCAGCAGTCAAGATTCGGGCTCTGGAAACACCATATATTTT
clone_size: .; v_call: TRBV29-1; d_call: .; j_call: TRBJ2-1; cdr3_aa: CSVDTSVLVIDEQFF; cdr3_nt: TGCAGCGTTGACACATCCGTCCTGGTTATCGATGAGCAGTTCTTC
clone_size: many; v_call: TRBV11-3; d_call: .; j_call: TRBJ1-4; cdr3_aa: CASSSKTTNEKLFF; cdr3_nt: TGTGCCAGCAGCTCCAAAACAACTAATGAAAAACTGTTTTTT
clone_size: many; v_call: TRBV6-1; d_call: TRBD2; j_call: TRBJ2-7; cdr3_aa: CASTPQGLGYEQYF; cdr3_nt: TGTGCCAGCACCCCTCAGGGACTAGGCTACGAGCAGTACTTC
clone_size: many; v_call: TRBV27; d_call: .; j_call: TRBJ2-6; cdr3_aa: CASSSRQNSGANVLTF; cdr3_nt: TGTGCCAGCTCCTCTCGACAGAACTCTGGGGCCAACGTCCTGACTTTC
clone_size: .; v_call: TRBV14; d_call: TRBD2; j_call: TRBJ2-1; cdr3_aa: CASSQVLAGVTHEQFF; cdr3_nt: TGTGCCAGCAGCCAGGTACTAGCGGGAGTGACCCATGAGCAGTTCTTC
clone_size: few; v_call: TRBV20-1; d_call: .; j_call: TRBJ2-5; cdr3_aa: CSARVLLQETQYF; cdr3_nt: TGCAGTGCTAGAGTGCTGTTACAAGAGACCCAGTACTTC
clone_size: few; v_call: TRBV7-9; d_call: .; j_call: TRBJ2-7; cdr3_aa: CASSRTYRQLSLSYEQYF; cdr3_nt: TGTGCCAGCAGCCGTACCTACAGACAGCTTTCCCTCTCCTACGAGCAGTACTTC
clone_size: many; v_call: TRBV2; d_call: TRBD1; j_call: TRBJ1-1; cdr3_aa: CASSVPRQGNTEAFF; cdr3_nt: TGTGCCAGCAGTGTGCCCCGACAGGGAAACACTGAAGCTTTCTTT
clone_size: few; v_call: TRBV19; d_call: TRBD1; j_call: TRBJ1-1; cdr3_aa: CASSEDRRRTEAFF; cdr3_nt: TGTGCCAGTAGCGAGGACAGGAGGCGTACTGAAGCTTTCTTT
clone_size: few; v_call: TRBV9; d_call: TRBD2; j_call: TRBJ2-3; cdr3_aa: CASSVRPSGRAPDTQYF; cdr3_nt: TGTGCCAGCAGCGTCCGACCTAGCGGGAGGGCCCCAGATACGCAGTATTTT
clone_size: many; v_call: TRBV2; d_call: .; j_call: TRBJ1-1; cdr3_aa: CASSEVWGTGAFF; cdr3_nt: TGTGCCAGCAGTGAAGTTTGGGGAACCGGGGCTTTCTTT
clone_size: .; v_call: TRBV28; d_call: .; j_call: TRBJ2-7; cdr3_aa: CASSLTRGRFSYEQYF; cdr3_nt: TGTGCCAGCAGTCTCACTCGAGGCAGGTTCTCCTACGAGCAGTACTTC